This record looks at one T cell receptor (beta chain) sequence and its context. Its target is not known. The assay was immunoSEQ multiplex PCR, and TCRdb's table has in-frame clones only and misses some. The table shows around 370,000 clones, with 92% occurring only once. The sample originates from a study of Ad26.COV2.S vaccination and SARS-CoV-2 variants. General study points: Total T cell responses, in the TCR breadth and depth analyses, may have been underestimated.

V shed 4 bases and J shed 0 bases, with 10 bases lying between them. CDR3 length: 15 amino acids. CDR1 and CDR2 (germline): MNHEY, SMNVEV (reference sequence). This specimen consisted of peripheral blood, obtained after recovery from COVID-19. This sequence was found in a human donor who had recovered from COVID-19. The genes are TRBV27 and TRBJ1-3, with D possibly being TRBD1 (5 bases). CDR3 residues: CASSSGTYSGNTIYF. Written as DNA, the CDR3 is TGTGCCAGCAGTTCAGGGACCTACTCTGGAAACACCATATATTTT.